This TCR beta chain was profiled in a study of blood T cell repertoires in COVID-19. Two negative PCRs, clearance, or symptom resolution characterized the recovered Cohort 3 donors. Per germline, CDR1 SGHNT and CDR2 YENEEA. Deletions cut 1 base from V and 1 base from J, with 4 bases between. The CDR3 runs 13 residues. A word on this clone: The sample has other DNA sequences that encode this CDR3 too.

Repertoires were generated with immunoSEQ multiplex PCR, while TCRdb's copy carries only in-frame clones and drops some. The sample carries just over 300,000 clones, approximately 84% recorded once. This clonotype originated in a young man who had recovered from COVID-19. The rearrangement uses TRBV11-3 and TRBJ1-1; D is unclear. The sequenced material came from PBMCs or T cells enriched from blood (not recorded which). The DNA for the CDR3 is TGTGCCAGCAGCTTAGGCGGGAACACTGAAGCTTTCTTT. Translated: CASSLGGNTEAFF.